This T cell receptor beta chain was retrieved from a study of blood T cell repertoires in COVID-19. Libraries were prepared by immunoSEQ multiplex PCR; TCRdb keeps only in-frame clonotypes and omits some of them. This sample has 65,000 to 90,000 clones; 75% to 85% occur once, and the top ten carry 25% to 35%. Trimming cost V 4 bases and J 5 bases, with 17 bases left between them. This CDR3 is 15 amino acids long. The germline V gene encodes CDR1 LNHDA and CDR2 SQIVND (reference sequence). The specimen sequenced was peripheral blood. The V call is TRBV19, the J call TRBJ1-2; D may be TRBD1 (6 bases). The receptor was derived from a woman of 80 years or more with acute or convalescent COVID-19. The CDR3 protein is CASSSQGSGLYGYTF. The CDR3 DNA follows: TGTGCCAGTAGTAGCCAGGGGAGCGGACTGTATGGCTACACCTTC.